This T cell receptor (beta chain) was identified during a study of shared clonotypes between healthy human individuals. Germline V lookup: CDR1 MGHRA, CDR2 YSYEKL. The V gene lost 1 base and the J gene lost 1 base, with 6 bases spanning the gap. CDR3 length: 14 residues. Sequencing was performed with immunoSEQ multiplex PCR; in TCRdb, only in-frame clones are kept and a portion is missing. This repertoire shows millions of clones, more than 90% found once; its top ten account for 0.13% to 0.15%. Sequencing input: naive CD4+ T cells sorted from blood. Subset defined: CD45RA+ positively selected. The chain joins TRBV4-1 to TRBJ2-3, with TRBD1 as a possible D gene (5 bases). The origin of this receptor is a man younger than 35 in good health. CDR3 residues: CASSQVRGTDTQYF. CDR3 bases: TGCGCCAGCAGCCAAGTCAGGGGCACAGATACGCAGTATTTT.